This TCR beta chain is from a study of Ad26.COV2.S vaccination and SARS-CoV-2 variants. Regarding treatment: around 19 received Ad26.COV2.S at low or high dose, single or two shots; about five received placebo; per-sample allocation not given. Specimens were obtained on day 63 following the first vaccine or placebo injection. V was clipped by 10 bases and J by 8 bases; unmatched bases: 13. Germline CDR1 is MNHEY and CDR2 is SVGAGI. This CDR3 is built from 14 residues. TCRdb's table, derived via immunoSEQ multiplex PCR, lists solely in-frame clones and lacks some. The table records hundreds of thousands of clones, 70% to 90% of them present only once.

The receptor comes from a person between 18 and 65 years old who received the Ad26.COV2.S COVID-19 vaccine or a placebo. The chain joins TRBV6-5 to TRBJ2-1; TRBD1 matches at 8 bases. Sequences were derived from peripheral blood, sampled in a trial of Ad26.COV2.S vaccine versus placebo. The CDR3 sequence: CATTSGTGYHEQFF. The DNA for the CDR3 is TGTGCCACCACCTCGGGGACAGGTTACCATGAGCAGTTCTTC.